The 24 T cell receptor beta chains listed next were all sequenced from one sample in a study of CD4+ T cells in melanoma. Profiled with immunoSEQ multiplex PCR; TCRdb holds only in-frame clones, not every one. The repertoire includes about 6,600 clones, 60% to 80% of them detected once, and approximately 31% sits in the top ten. Sequenced input: cells from a culture (not recorded whether cultured in vitro). All receptors derive from a human donor with melanoma.

The chain combines TRBV6-5 with TRBJ2-3; D not resolved. Germline V gene data show CDR1 as MNHEY and CDR2 as SVGAGI. The CDR3 contains 13 residues. V lost 5 bases and J 1 base, leaving 7 bases between the germline ends. The CDR3 region is CASSRTRTDTQYF. The DNA of the CDR3 is TGTGCCAGCAGTCGGACGCGCACAGATACGCAGTATTTT.

This clone was counted between two and nine times. The V call is TRBV2, the J call TRBJ1-5, with D perhaps TRBD1 (5 bases). CDR3 length: 15 residues. CDR1 SNHLY and CDR2 FYNNEI come from the germline V gene. V lost 6 bases and J 4 bases, leaving 16 bases between the germline ends. CDR3: CASSRGPAPNQPQHF. In nucleotides, the CDR3 is TGTGCCAGCAGCCGGGGACCTGCCCCGAATCAGCCCCAGCATTTT.

This clone is termed medium-sized. DNA for the CDR3: TGTGCCAGCACCTTAACCGGGGGCTATGGCTACACCTTC. Protein sequence: CASTLTGGYGYTF. The V gene is TRBV28, the J gene TRBJ1-2; perhaps TRBD1 as D (5 bases). The germline V and J ends were trimmed by 7 bases and 4 bases, with 13 bases remaining between them. CDR3 length: 13 residues. Germline values: CDR1 MDHEN, CDR2 SYDVKM.

The sample holds a few counts of this clone. The chain couples TRBV6-4 to TRBJ1-2; the match to TRBD1 covers 9 bases. The ends lost 6 bases at V and 5 bases at J; junction bases unmatched: 4. CDR1 is MRHNA, CDR2 SNTAGT, per germline. The CDR3 sequence is 13 residues long. DNA of the CDR3: TGTGCCAGCAGCCACGGGACAGGGTATGGCTACACCTTC. It specifies CASSHGTGYGYTF.

V and J are TRBV6-5 and TRBJ1-1, with D unresolved. From germline, CDR1 is MNHEY and CDR2 SVGAGI. CDR3 length: 14 residues. Trimming stripped 7 bases from V and 6 bases from J, with 18 bases between. The CDR3 is CASKEEEITPEAFF. The CDR3 bases are TGTGCCAGCAAGGAGGAGGAAATCACGCCTGAAGCTTTCTTT.

The J gene is TRBJ1-2, the V gene TRBV10-2; weak D call: TRBD1 (5 bases). Trimming stripped 3 bases from V and 3 bases from J, with 8 bases between. The germline gives CDR1 WSHSY, CDR2 SAAADI. The CDR3 length is 13 residues. The CDR3 DNA sequence: TGCGCCAGCAGTGAACAGGTGGACTATGGCTACACCTTC. Residues: CASSEQVDYGYTF.

V gene TRBV9 combines with J gene TRBJ2-1; the D is unclear. V shed 4 bases and J shed 10 bases, with 12 bases lying between them. The germline V gene has CDR1 SGDLS and CDR2 YYNGEE. CDR3 length equals 12 residues. CDR3 DNA sequence: TGTGCCAGCAGCCCTTACTTGGGGGAGCAGTTCTTC. Translation: CASSPYLGEQFF. The full variable domain, with the rest looked up from reference TRBV9 and TRBJ2-1, is DSGVTQTPKHLITATGQRVTLRCSPRSGDLSVYWYQQSLDQGLQFLIQYYNGEERAKGNILERFSAQQFPDLHSELNLSSLELGDSALYFCASSPYLGEQFFGPGTRLTVL.

The chain is built from TRBV6-6 and TRBJ2-7, with D possibly matching TRBD1 (5 bases). This CDR3 is built from 13 residues. V lost 5 bases, J lost 2 bases, and 10 bases lay in between. The germline V gene has CDR1 MNHNY and CDR2 SVGAGI (reference sequence). The CDR3 spells CASSQQVTYEQYF. CDR3 nucleotide sequence: TGTGCCAGCAGTCAACAGGTGACCTACGAGCAGTACTTC.

This sequence joins TRBV3-1 (or the pseudogene TRBV3-2) and TRBJ2-7; 10 nucleotides agree with TRBD2. The V and J ends lost 1 base and 4 bases, in that order; junction bases with no gene match: 7. Germline values: CDR1 LGHDT, CDR2 YNNKEL (reference sequence). The CDR3 is 16 amino acids. The chain's CDR3 is CASSQGSSGGRYEQYF. In nucleotides, the CDR3 is TGTGCCAGCAGCCAAGGTAGTAGCGGGGGGCGTTACGAGCAGTACTTC.

By sample fraction, this clone is large. This chain connects TRBV15 to TRBJ1-1; D is undetermined. Germline lookup yields CDR1 LNHNV and CDR2 YYDKDF (reference sequence). Trimming took off 0 bases at V and 0 bases at J, with 8 bases between the two ends. CDR3 size: 15 residues. The CDR3: CATSRDKVMNTEAFF. The DNA for the CDR3 is TGTGCCACCAGCAGAGATAAAGTCATGAACACTGAAGCTTTCTTT.

This clone is a singleton in its sample. J is TRBJ1-2 and V is TRBV6-6; no clear D gene. V lost 1 base and J lost 8, with 8 bases in between. The CDR3 runs 12 residues. CDR1 MNHNY and CDR2 SVGAGI come from the germline V gene (reference sequence). CDR3 amino acids: CASSYLARGYTF. For the CDR3, the DNA is TGTGCCAGCAGTTACTTGGCGCGCGGCTACACCTTC.

This clone was seen only once. The chain has TRBV14 and TRBJ1-4; D remains unclear. Germline V gene sequence: CDR1 SGHDN, CDR2 FVKESK. CDR3 size: 15 residues. Trimming removed 0 bases at V and 8 bases at J, with 13 bases between. CDR3 loop: CASSQDSHVREKLFF. In DNA form, the CDR3 reads TGTGCCAGCAGCCAAGATTCGCACGTGAGGGAAAAACTGTTTTTT.

This clone came up once. This rearrangement joins TRBV18 to TRBJ2-7; the D gene is possibly TRBD2 (6 bases). Trimming cost V 3 bases and J 0 bases, with 9 bases left between them. Germline CDR1 reads KGHSH; CDR2 reads LQKENI. The CDR3 length is 14 residues. The CDR3 is CASSPGGGSYEQYF. CDR3 coding DNA: TGTGCCAGCTCACCCGGGGGAGGCTCCTACGAGCAGTACTTC.

This clone was counted a few times. The CDR3 sequence is CAISRAGNTEAFF. DNA for the CDR3: TGTGCCATCAGCAGGGCTGGAAACACTGAAGCTTTCTTT. The chain recombines TRBV10-3 with TRBJ1-1; D is possibly TRBD1 (5 bases). The germline V gene encodes CDR1 ENHRY and CDR2 SYGVKD. V lost 6 bases to trimming and J lost 2 bases, with 10 bases between them. The CDR3 has 13 amino acids.

The chain has TRBV4-2 and TRBJ1-3; D call uncertain. The CDR3 is 15 amino acids. Germline V gene sequence: CDR1 LGHNA, CDR2 YNFKEQ. V was clipped by 0 bases and J by 0 bases, with 6 bases between them. The CDR3 DNA sequence: TGTGCCAGCAGCCAAGAGAGGGACTCTGGAAACACCATATATTTT. Its translation: CASSQERDSGNTIYF.

Here the CDR3 DNA reads TGTGCCAGCAGCGTAGGGGGGGGAACCTCAGAAAAACTGTTTTTT. Protein sequence: CASSVGGGTSEKLFF. V is TRBV9 and J is TRBJ1-4; D perhaps matches TRBD1 (5 bases). The ends were cut back, 0 bases at V and 8 bases at J, with 14 bases in the middle. The CDR3 runs to 15 residues. CDR1 and CDR2 from the germline V gene are SGDLS and YYNGEE.

This clone qualifies as medium-sized (0.01 to 0.1%). The chain employs TRBV6-2 or TRBV6-3 and TRBJ1-1; no clear D. Deletions cut 3 bases from V and 4 bases from J, with 9 bases between. There are 13 residues in the CDR3. CDR1 MNHEY and CDR2 SVGEGT come from the germline V gene. The CDR3 nucleotides are TGTGCCAGCAGTTATAGCCAATCCACTGAAGCTTTCTTT. Amino acid sequence: CASSYSQSTEAFF.

Only one count was recorded for this clone. The gene calls are TRBV7-3 and TRBJ2-1, with no clear D. Germline CDR1 is SGHTA and CDR2 is FQGTGA. This CDR3 contains 14 residues. Trimming cost V 5 bases and J 2 bases, with 10 bases left between them. In nucleotides, the CDR3 is TGTGCCAGCAGCACCGCTCCCACCTACAATGAGCAGTTCTTC. It translates to CASSTAPTYNEQFF.

The chain couples TRBV9 to TRBJ2-2, with D possibly matching TRBD2 (6 bases). V was clipped by 6 bases and J by 5 bases, with 23 bases between them. CDR3 size: 17 residues. From germline, CDR1 is SGDLS and CDR2 YYNGEE. The CDR3 spells CASTLRGGGAETGELFF. As DNA, the CDR3 is TGTGCCAGCACCCTGAGGGGAGGAGGGGCGGAAACCGGGGAGCTGTTTTTT.

This chain connects TRBV28 to TRBJ1-1; tentative D call: TRBD1 (5 bases). The CDR3 is made up of 14 amino acids. Germline CDR1 is MDHEN and CDR2 is SYDVKM. Deletions cut 5 bases from V and 4 bases from J, with 14 bases between. CDR3 region: CASSPGRTATEAFF. CDR3 sequence (DNA): TGTGCCAGCAGTCCGGGACGCACAGCCACTGAAGCTTTCTTT.

This rearrangement joins TRBV18 to TRBJ2-5; no definite D call. Germline V gene sequence: CDR1 KGHSH, CDR2 LQKENI. The CDR3 extends over 15 amino acids. V shed 0 bases and J shed 1 base, with 9 bases lying between them. The CDR3 reads CASSPPISVQETQYF. The DNA for the CDR3 is TGTGCCAGCTCACCACCGATTTCCGTCCAAGAGACCCAGTACTTC.

This clone showed up just once. This chain connects TRBV7-9 to TRBJ2-1, with 7 bases matching TRBD1. The CDR3 length is 16 residues. V was pared by 4 bases and J by 2 bases, with 8 bases of the junction left unmatched. Germline V gene sequence: CDR1 SEHNR, CDR2 FQNEAQ (reference sequence). CDR3 bases: TGTGCCAGCAGCTCCTGGACCAGGGGGACCTACAATGAGCAGTTCTTC. This sequence encodes CASSSWTRGTYNEQFF.

This clone was seen only a few times. The chain is built from TRBV7-9 and TRBJ1-5; tentatively, D is TRBD1 (5 bases). V lost 0 bases, J lost 4 bases, and 13 bases lay in between. The CDR3 runs to 16 residues. Germline values: CDR1 SEHNR, CDR2 FQNEAQ (reference sequence). This chain's CDR3 is CASSLASAGRNQPQHF. Written as DNA, the CDR3 is TGTGCCAGCAGCTTAGCGTCGGCAGGGAGGAATCAGCCCCAGCATTTT. Full variable domain (outside the CDR3, taken from reference TRBV7-9 and TRBJ1-5): DTGVSQNPRHKITKRGQNVTFRCDPISEHNRLYWYRQTLGQGPEFLTYFQNEAQLEKSRLLSDRFSAERPKGSFSTLEIQRTEQGDSAMYLCASSLASAGRNQPQHFGDGTRLSIL.

The gene calls are TRBV5-4 and TRBJ2-1; TRBD2 aligns across 7 bases. J was trimmed by 0 bases and V by 4 bases; bases with no gene match: 10. The CDR3 is made up of 17 amino acids. CDR1 and CDR2 (germline): SGHNT, YYREEE (reference sequence). For the CDR3, the DNA is TGTGCCAGCAGCCGCAGAACCACTAGCGACTCCTACAATGAGCAGTTCTTC. Its protein is CASSRRTTSDSYNEQFF.